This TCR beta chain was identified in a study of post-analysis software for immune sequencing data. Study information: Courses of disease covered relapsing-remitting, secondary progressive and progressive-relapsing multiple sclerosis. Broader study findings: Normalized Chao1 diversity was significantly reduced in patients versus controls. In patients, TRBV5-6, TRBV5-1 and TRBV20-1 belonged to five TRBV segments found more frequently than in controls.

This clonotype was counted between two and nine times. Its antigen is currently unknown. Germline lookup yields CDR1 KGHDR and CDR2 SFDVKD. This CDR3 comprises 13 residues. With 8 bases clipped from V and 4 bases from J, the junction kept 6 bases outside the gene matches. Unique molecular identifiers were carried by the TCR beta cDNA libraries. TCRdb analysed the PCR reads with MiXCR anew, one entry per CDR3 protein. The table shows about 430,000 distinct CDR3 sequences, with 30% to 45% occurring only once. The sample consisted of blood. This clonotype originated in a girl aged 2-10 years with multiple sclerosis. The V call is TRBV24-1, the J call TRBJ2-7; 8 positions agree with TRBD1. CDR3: CATTGTGSYEQYF. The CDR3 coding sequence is TGTGCCACCACGGGGACAGGTTCTTACGAGCAGTACTTC.